The clone carrying this T cell receptor (beta chain) occurred many times. This sample is part of a study of neurological immune-mediated disorders. Time point described: longitudinal time-point 2. Germline V lookup: CDR1 MDHEN, CDR2 SYDVKM. With 5 bases clipped from V and 2 bases from J, the junction kept 8 bases outside the gene matches. The CDR3 totals 15 residues. With 10-nucleotide random UMIs, 5'RACE was used to make the cDNA. MiXCR, run by TCRdb on the 5' RACE reads, gives a single entry per CDR3 protein. The sample lists around 90,000 distinct CDR3 sequences, approximately 13% seen once, with approximately 5% in the top ten.

The clonotype comes from a female donor with HTLV-1-associated myelopathy (HAM/TSP). The sample taken for sequencing was PBMCs. The chain employs TRBV28 and TRBJ2-5; 7 nucleotides align to TRBD1. The CDR3 protein is CASSTGTEQQETQYF. CDR3 DNA: TGTGCCAGCAGTACAGGGACAGAACAGCAAGAGACCCAGTACTTC.